This T cell receptor beta chain was sequenced during a study of Graves' ophthalmopathy and Graves' hyperthyroidism. In this cohort, patients with other autoimmune diseases, uncontrolled infections, pregnancy or lactation were excluded. The CDR3 totals 17 residues. The trim removed 2 bases at V and 0 bases at J, leaving 5 bases unmatched. Germline CDR1 and CDR2: KGHDR and SFDVKD. Amplification of the TCR beta CDR3 regions used RNA transcripts (as template). First-round RT-PCR with HTBI primers preceded a second-round multiplex PCR. TCRdb passed the multiplex PCR reads through MiXCR, listing each CDR3 protein once. The sample includes 500,000 to 700,000 distinct CDR3 sequences, about 20% of them seen just once.

Source material: peripheral blood. This chain connects TRBV24-1 to TRBJ1-5, with TRBD1 identical over 8 bases. This TCR was recovered from a woman under 30 with stable Graves' hyperthyroidism. Some clones in this sample may be carry-over from other donors' samples. The CDR3 nucleotides are TGTGCCACCAGTGATTCGATGGACAGGGCTAGCAATCAGCCCCAGCATTTT. Amino acids: CATSDSMDRASNQPQHF.